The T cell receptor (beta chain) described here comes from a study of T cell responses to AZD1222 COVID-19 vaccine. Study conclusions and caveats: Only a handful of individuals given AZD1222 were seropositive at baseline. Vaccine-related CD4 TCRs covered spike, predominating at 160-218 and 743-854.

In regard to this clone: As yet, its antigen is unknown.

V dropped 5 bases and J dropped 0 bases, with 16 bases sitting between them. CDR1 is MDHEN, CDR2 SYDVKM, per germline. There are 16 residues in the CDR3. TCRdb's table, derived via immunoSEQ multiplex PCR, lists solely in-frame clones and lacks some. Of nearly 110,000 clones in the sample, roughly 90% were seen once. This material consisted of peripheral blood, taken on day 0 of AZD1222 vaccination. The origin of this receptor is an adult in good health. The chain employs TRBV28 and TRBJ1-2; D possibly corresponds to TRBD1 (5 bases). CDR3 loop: CASSLLGALTNYGYTF. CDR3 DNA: TGTGCCAGCAGTCTATTAGGGGCCTTGACTAACTATGGCTACACCTTC.